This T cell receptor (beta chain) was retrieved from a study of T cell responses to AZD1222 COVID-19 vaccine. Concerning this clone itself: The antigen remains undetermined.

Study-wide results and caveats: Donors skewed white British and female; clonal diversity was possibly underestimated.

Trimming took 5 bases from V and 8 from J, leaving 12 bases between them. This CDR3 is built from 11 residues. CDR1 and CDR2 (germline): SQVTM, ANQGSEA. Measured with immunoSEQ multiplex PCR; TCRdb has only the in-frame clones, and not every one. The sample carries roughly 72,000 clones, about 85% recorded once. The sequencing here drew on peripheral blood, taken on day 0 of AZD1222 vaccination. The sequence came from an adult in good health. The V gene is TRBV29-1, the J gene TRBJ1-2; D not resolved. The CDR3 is CSVFETRGYTF. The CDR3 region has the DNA TGCAGCGTTTTTGAAACCCGGGGCTACACCTTC.